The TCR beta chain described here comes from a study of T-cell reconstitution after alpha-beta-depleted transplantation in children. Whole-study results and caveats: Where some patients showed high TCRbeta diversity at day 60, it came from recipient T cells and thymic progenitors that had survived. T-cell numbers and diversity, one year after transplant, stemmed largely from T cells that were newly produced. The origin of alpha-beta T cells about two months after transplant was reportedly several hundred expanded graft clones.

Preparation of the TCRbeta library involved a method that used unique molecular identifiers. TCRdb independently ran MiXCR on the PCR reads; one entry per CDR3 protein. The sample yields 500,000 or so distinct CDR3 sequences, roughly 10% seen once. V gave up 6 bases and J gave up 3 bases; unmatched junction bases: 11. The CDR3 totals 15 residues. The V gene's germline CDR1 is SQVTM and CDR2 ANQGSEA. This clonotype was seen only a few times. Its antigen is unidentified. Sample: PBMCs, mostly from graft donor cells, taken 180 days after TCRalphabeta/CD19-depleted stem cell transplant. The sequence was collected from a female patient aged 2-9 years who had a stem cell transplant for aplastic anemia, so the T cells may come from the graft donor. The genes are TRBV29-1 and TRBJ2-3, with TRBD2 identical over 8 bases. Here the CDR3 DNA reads TGCAGCGTACCCACCCCCGGGGGGGCAACAGATACGCAGTATTTT. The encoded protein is CSVPTPGGATDTQYF.